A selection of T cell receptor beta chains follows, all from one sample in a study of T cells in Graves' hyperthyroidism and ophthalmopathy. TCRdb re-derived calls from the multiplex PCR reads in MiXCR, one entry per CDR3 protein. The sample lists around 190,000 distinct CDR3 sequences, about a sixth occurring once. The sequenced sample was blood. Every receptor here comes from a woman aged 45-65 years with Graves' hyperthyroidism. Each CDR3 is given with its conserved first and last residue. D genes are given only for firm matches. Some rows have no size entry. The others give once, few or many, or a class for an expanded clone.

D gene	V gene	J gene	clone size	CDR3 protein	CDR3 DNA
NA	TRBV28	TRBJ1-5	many	CASVLGGPQHF	TGTGCCAGCGTCCTAGGGGGGCCCCAGCATTTT
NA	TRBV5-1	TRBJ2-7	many	CASSPESYEQYF	TGCGCCAGCAGCCCCGAGTCCTACGAGCAGTACTTC
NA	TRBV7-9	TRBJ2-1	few	CASSLGAGPPYNEQFF	TGTGCCAGCAGCTTAGGGGCGGGACCGCCCTACAATGAGCAGTTCTTC
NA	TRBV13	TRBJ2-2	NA	CASRTLGAGSAGELFF	TGTGCCAGCAGGACTCTCGGGGCAGGGAGCGCCGGGGAGCTGTTTTTT
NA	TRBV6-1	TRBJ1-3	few	CASSPTWAVSGNTIYF	TGTGCCAGCAGTCCCACCTGGGCGGTCTCTGGAAACACCATATATTTT
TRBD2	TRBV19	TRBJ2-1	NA	CASSMPGLAGVGEQFF	TGTGCCAGTAGTATGCCGGGACTAGCGGGAGTAGGTGAGCAGTTCTTC
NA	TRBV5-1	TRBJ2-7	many	CASSFLAGSSYEQYF	TGCGCCAGCAGCTTCCTGGCGGGGAGCTCCTACGAGCAGTACTTC
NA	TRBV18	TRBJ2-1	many	CASSPSGHGSYNEQFF	TGTGCCAGCTCACCCTCAGGGCATGGATCCTACAATGAGCAGTTCTTC
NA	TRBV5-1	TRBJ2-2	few	CASRSLAALNTGELFF	TGCGCCAGCAGGTCGTTAGCGGCCCTGAACACCGGGGAGCTGTTTTTT
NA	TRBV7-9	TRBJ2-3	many	CASPGLSSTDTQYF	TGTGCCAGCCCGGGACTTTCTAGCACAGATACGCAGTATTTT
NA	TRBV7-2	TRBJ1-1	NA	CASSSERANTEAFF	TGTGCCAGCAGCTCGGAAAGGGCGAACACTGAAGCTTTCTTT
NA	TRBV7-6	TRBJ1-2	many	CASSLEGGMESYGYTF	TGTGCCAGCAGCTTAGAGGGGGGCATGGAGTCCTATGGCTACACCTTC
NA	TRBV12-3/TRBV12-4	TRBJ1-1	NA	CASSLVKGRTEAFF	TGTGCCAGCAGTTTAGTTAAGGGTAGAACTGAAGCTTTCTTT
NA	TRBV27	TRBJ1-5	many	CASSLSGDTINQPQHF	TGTGCCAGCAGTTTATCCGGGGACACCATCAATCAGCCCCAGCATTTT
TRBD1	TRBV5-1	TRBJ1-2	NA	CASSLGGQGVDGYTF	TGCGCCAGCAGCTTGGGGGGACAGGGCGTGGATGGCTACACCTTC
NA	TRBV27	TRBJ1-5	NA	CASSARDSNQPQHF	TGTGCCAGCAGTGCCAGAGATAGCAATCAGCCCCAGCATTTT